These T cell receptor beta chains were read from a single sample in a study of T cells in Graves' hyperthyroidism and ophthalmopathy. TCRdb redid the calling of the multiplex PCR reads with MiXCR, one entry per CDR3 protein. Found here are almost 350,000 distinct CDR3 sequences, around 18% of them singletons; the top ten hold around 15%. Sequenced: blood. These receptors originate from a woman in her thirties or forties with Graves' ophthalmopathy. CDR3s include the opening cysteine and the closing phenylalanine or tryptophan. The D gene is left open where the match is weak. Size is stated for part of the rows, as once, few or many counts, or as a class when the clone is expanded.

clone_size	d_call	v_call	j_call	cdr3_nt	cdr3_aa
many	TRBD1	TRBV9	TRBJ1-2	TGTGCCAGCAGCTCCCCCCGGACAGGGAGGCATGGCTACACCTTC	CASSSPRTGRHGYTF
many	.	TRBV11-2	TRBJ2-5	TGTGCCAGCAGCCTCGGGCGGGTGTCGACCCAGTACTTC	CASSLGRVSTQYF
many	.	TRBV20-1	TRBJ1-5	TGCAGTGTTGCGACAGGTTCCAATCAGCCCCAGCATTTT	CSVATGSNQPQHF
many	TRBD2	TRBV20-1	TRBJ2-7	TGCAGTGCTAGAGATTTTCGGCGGGAGGTCCACGAGCAGTACTTC	CSARDFRREVHEQYF
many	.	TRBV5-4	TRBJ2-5	TGTGCCAGCAGCTTGGATCAGGGACGACAAGAGACCCAGTACTTC	CASSLDQGRQETQYF
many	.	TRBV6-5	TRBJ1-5	TGTGCCAGCAGATCCGGGACCTTCGGGGGGCAGCCCCAGCATTTT	CASRSGTFGGQPQHF
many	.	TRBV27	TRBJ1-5	TGTGCCAGCAGTTTTAGGCAGGGTCGGAATCAGCCCCAGCATTTT	CASSFRQGRNQPQHF
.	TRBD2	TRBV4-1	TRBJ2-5	TGCGCCAGCAGCCTCCAAGGGACTAGAGGAGAGACCCAGTACTTC	CASSLQGTRGETQYF
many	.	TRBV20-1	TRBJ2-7	TGCAGGCTTCTGGGACATACCTACGAGCAGTACTTC	CRLLGHTYEQYF
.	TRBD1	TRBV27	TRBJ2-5	TGTGCCAGCAGCTTGGTAACCGGGACAGGGTTGGAGACCCAGTACTTC	CASSLVTGTGLETQYF
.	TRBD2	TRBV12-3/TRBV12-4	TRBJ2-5	TGTGCCAGCACCACAAGGGGACTAGCGGGAAAAGAGACCCAGTACTTC	CASTTRGLAGKETQYF
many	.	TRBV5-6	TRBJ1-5	TGTGCCAGCAGCTTGAATCGGGGACTGGGGGCCCAGCATTTT	CASSLNRGLGAQHF
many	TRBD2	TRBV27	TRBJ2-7	TGTGCCAGCAGTTTAAGTCCCCCGGGACTAGCGAACTCCTACGAGCAGTACTTC	CASSLSPPGLANSYEQYF
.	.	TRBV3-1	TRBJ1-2	TGTGCCAGCAGCCGAAGGACATCTTTTGTGGGCTACACCTTC	CASSRRTSFVGYTF
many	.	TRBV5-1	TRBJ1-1	TGCGCCAGCAGCTTGAACAGTGAAGCTTTCTTT	CASSLNSEAFF
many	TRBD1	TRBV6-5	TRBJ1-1	TGTGCCAGCAGTTCCGCTAACAGGGGCAACACTGAAGCTTTCTTT	CASSSANRGNTEAFF
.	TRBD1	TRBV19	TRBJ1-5	TGTGCCAGTAGTAGCTCAGGGGGAGGGCATCAGCCCCAGCATTTT	CASSSSGGGHQPQHF
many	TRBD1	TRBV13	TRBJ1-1	TGTGCCAGCAGCCGAACAGGGGTTTCCACTGAAGCTTTCTTT	CASSRTGVSTEAFF
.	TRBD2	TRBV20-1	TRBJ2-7	TGCAGTGCTAGCATCTGGGCGGGAGGCCCCGAGCAGTACTTC	CSASIWAGGPEQYF
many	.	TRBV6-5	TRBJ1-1	TGTGCCAGCAGTTACGGCACAATGAACACTGAAGCTTTCTTT	CASSYGTMNTEAFF
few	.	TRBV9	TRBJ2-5	TGTGCCAGCAGCGTAGGGGGACGCGGTGGTCAAGAGACCCAGTACTTC	CASSVGGRGGQETQYF
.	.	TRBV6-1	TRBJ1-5	TGTGCCAGCAGTGAAGTTGACTCTGGGGGGCCCCAGCATTTT	CASSEVDSGGPQHF
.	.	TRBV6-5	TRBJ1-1	TGTGCCAGCAGTTCCAGGGACCAGAACACTGAAGCTTTCTTT	CASSSRDQNTEAFF
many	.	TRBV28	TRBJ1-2	TGTGCCAGCAGTTTTGTGATGTGGGCCCCATCTAACTATGGCTACACCTTC	CASSFVMWAPSNYGYTF
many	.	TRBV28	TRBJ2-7	TGTGCCAGCAGTTTAACTAGGGGGGTATACGAGCAGTACTTC	CASSLTRGVYEQYF
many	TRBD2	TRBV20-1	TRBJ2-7	TGCAGTGCTAGAGATCTTACTAGCGGGAGTTTCGACGAGCAGTACTTC	CSARDLTSGSFDEQYF
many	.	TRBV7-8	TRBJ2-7	TGTGCCAGCAGCCAACTAGGGGGAGACTTCGAGCAGTACTTC	CASSQLGGDFEQYF
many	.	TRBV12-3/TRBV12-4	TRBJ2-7	TGTGCCAGCAGTTTAGCAAGGGTACAGGGCGAGCAGTACTTC	CASSLARVQGEQYF
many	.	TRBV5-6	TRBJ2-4	TGTGCCAGCAGTTTAGGGAAAAACATTCAGTACTTC	CASSLGKNIQYF
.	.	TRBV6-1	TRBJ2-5	TGTGCCAGCAGTTCAGCGCGTGGGGCTGCGGAGACCCAGTACTTC	CASSSARGAAETQYF
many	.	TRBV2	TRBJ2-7	TGTGCCAGCAAGAGACAGGTTACCTACGAGCAGTACTTC	CASKRQVTYEQYF
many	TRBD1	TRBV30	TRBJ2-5	TGTGCCTGGAGCGGGGGACAGGGGGCAAGGGAGACCCAGTACTTC	CAWSGGQGARETQYF
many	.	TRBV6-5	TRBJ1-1	TGTGCCGGATCAGGGGCGCAAGAGACTGAAGCTTTCTTT	CAGSGAQETEAFF
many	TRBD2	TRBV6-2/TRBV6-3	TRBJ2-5	TGTGCCAGTTCCCTGACTAGCGCCTATAGTCTCCAAGAGACCCAGTACTTC	CASSLTSAYSLQETQYF
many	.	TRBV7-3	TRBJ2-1	TGTGCCAGCAGCTCGCCCCCCGCAGGCGAGCAGTTCTTC	CASSSPPAGEQFF
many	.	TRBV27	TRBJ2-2	TGTGCCAGCAGTTTATCCTCCGACAGGACGAACACCGGGGAGCTGTTTTTT	CASSLSSDRTNTGELFF
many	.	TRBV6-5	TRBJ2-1	TGTGCCATCGCGTCCGGGGCAGACAATGAGCAGTTCTTC	CAIASGADNEQFF
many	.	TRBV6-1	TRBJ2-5	TGTGCCAGCAGTGCTAGAAACACGGCCCAGTACTTC	CASSARNTAQYF
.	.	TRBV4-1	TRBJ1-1	TGCGCCAGCAAGCAGGGTGAGGGGCACACTGAAGCTTTCTTT	CASKQGEGHTEAFF
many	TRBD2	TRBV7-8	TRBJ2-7	TGTGCCAGCAGCGCGTGGCCTAGCGGGAGGCCCTACGAGCAGTACTTC	CASSAWPSGRPYEQYF
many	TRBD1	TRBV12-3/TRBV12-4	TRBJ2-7	TGTGCCAGCAGTGGGTGGACAGGGAAGTACTTC	CASSGWTGKYF
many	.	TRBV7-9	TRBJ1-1	TGTGCCAGCAGCTCCGACAGGTGGGCTGAAGCTTTCTTT	CASSSDRWAEAFF
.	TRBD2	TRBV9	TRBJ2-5	TGTGCCAGCAGCGTAGTGGGGTCCGGGACTAGCGGGAAAGAGACCCAGTACTTC	CASSVVGSGTSGKETQYF
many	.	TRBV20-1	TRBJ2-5	TGCAGTGCAGGCGGAGACCCAGATCGGGAGACCCAGTACTTC	CSAGGDPDRETQYF
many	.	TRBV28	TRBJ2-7	TGTGCCAGCAGTGGAGTACGGGTGAGCTCCTACGAGCAGTACTTC	CASSGVRVSSYEQYF
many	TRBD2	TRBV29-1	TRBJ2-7	TGCAGCGTTCCTTGGCGGGAGGGCTCCTACGAGCAGTACTTC	CSVPWREGSYEQYF
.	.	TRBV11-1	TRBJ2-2	TGTGCCAGCAGCTTAGGCTTTGGGGCGCCCTACGATACGAACACCGGGGAGCTGTTTTTT	CASSLGFGAPYDTNTGELFF
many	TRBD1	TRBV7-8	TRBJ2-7	TGTGCCAGCAGCTTAGCGCTGGGACAGGGGTCGGGCGAGCAGTACTTC	CASSLALGQGSGEQYF
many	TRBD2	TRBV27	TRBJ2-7	TGTGCCAGCAGTGCAAGCGGGGGGTTGGTCTACGAGCAGTACTTC	CASSASGGLVYEQYF
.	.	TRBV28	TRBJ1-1	TGTGCCAGCAGGCGACACCCAGGTACTGAAGCTTTCTTT	CASRRHPGTEAFF
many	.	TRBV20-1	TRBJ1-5	TGCAGTGCTAGCGTTTTTGGGCGGGGGCCACAGAATCAGCCCCAGCATTTT	CSASVFGRGPQNQPQHF
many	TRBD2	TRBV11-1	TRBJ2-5	TGTGCCAGCAGCCCCCGGCAGTCCGGGGGGGGAGAGACCCAGTACTTC	CASSPRQSGGGETQYF
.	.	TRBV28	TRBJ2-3	TGTGCCAGCAGGGTAGATAAGTGGGATACGCAGTATTTT	CASRVDKWDTQYF
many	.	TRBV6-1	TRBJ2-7	TGTGCCAGCAGTGACGATCACTACGAGCAGTACTTC	CASSDDHYEQYF
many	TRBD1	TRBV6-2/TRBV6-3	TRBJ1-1	TGTGCCAGCAGAAACCCACAGGGGAACGCTGAAGCTTTCTTT	CASRNPQGNAEAFF
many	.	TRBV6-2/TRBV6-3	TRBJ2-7	TGTGCCAGCAGTTACTCGAAGCAGGTATTGACTAGAAGCTACGAGCAGTACTTC	CASSYSKQVLTRSYEQYF
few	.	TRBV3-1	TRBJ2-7	TGTGCCAGCAGCGACCGGGACAACCACTACGAGCAGTACTTC	CASSDRDNHYEQYF
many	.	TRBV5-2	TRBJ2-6	TGTGCCACCCGCCCCGGGACAGGTCATTCTGGGGCCAACGTCCTGACTTTC	CATRPGTGHSGANVLTF